These T cell receptor beta chains were read from a single sample in a study of blood T cell repertoires in COVID-19. TCRdb's copy holds only in-frame clones and misses some; the assay was immunoSEQ multiplex PCR. In the table there are some 40,000 clones, over 75% of which are singletons. Input material: peripheral blood. Receptors were obtained from a human donor in a cohort sampled during active COVID-19. The CDR3 runs from the conserved cysteine through the conserved F or W. Fields, in order: J gene, D gene, V gene, clone size, CDR3 DNA, CDR3 protein. D genes are given only for firm matches. Clone sizes are given selectively: once, few, many, or a class where the clone is expanded.

TRBJ2-3 . TRBV27 . TGTGCCAGCAGTCCCATGTTGGGAGGCACAGATACGCAGTATTTT CASSPMLGGTDTQYF
TRBJ1-1 . TRBV14 . TGTGCCAGCAGCCAAGATCAGGGCACTGAAGCTTTCTTT CASSQDQGTEAFF
TRBJ2-7 TRBD2 TRBV5-1 few TGCGCCAGCAGCCACGGACTAGCGGGAGTCCCCTACGAGCAGTACTTC CASSHGLAGVPYEQYF
TRBJ2-3 TRBD2 TRBV11-2 . TGTGCCAGCAGCTTAAAAAAATTACTAGCGGGAGGGGCAGATACGCAGTATTTT CASSLKKLLAGGADTQYF
TRBJ2-5 TRBD1 TRBV6-5 . TGTGCCAGCAGTTACTCTCGGACAGGGGGCCAAGAGACCCAGTACTTC CASSYSRTGGQETQYF
TRBJ2-6 . TRBV7-9 . TGTGCCAGCAGGGAACCGGGTTCCAGCTCTGGGGCCAACGTCCTGACTTTC CASREPGSSSGANVLTF
TRBJ2-3 . TRBV30 once TGTGCCTGGAGCGTTCCCCCGGCAGATACGCAGTATTTT CAWSVPPADTQYF
TRBJ2-1 TRBD1 TRBV5-4 . TGTGCCAGCAGATTCGGACAGGGGGTAGGGAATGAGCAGTTCTTC CASRFGQGVGNEQFF
TRBJ2-7 . TRBV27 once TGTGCCAGCAGTTTAGGGCAGTTAAGCTCCTACGAGCAGTACTTC CASSLGQLSSYEQYF
TRBJ2-7 . TRBV12-3/TRBV12-4 . TGTGCCAGCAGTCGGGACTCGGGGGAGCAGTACTTC CASSRDSGEQYF
TRBJ2-5 TRBD2 TRBV7-8 . TGTGCCAGCAGCTTCGGGGGGGGAGAGACCCAGTACTTC CASSFGGGETQYF
TRBJ1-6 TRBD1 TRBV7-6 . TGTGCCAGCAGCTTGCGAGCCGGGACAGATACTCTTAATTCACCCCTCCACTTT CASSLRAGTDTLNSPLHF
TRBJ1-1 . TRBV30 . TGTGCCTGGAGTGTACAGACGAACACTGAAGCTTTCTTT CAWSVQTNTEAFF
TRBJ1-5 TRBD1 TRBV19 . TGTGCCAGTAGAAAGGCGGGACAGGAATACAATCAGCCCCAGCATTTT CASRKAGQEYNQPQHF
TRBJ1-4 . TRBV9 . TGTGCCAGCAGCGGCGGGACGACCTCAACTAATGAAAAACTGTTTTTT CASSGGTTSTNEKLFF
TRBJ1-5 TRBD1 TRBV19 . TGTGCCATTGCTCCAGGGGGTACTTCCAATCAGCCCCAGCATTTT CAIAPGGTSNQPQHF
TRBJ2-5 . TRBV24-1 . TGTGCCACCAGTGTGGCAGGGGAAGAGACCCAGTACTTC CATSVAGEETQYF
TRBJ1-4 . TRBV18 once TGTGCCAGCTCACCACGGGAGGGAACTAATGAAAAACTGTTTTTT CASSPREGTNEKLFF
TRBJ2-1 TRBD2 TRBV27 . TGTGCCAGCAGTTTGCTAGCGGGAGCCTTCAATGAGCAGTTCTTC CASSLLAGAFNEQFF
TRBJ1-4 TRBD1 TRBV7-8 . TGTGCCAGCAGCTCACAGGGGATTGCTAATGAAAAACTGTTTTTT CASSSQGIANEKLFF
TRBJ1-2 TRBD1 TRBV6-2/TRBV6-3 . TGTGCCAGCAGTTACCCCACAGGGGGTCGAGCTAACTATGGCTACACCTTC CASSYPTGGRANYGYTF
TRBJ2-7 . TRBV7-3 . TGTGCCAGCAGGAGAAAATGGACAGACTACGAGCAGTACTTC CASRRKWTDYEQYF
TRBJ1-1 . TRBV4-1 . TGCGCCAGCAGGATGGACCGCTTGGGAGTGAACACTGAAGCTTTCTTT CASRMDRLGVNTEAFF
TRBJ2-5 . TRBV7-8 . TGTGCCAGCAGCCCATATGGCCAGACCCAGTACTTC CASSPYGQTQYF
TRBJ2-4 . TRBV7-9 once TGTGCCAGCAGCTTATGGTCAGGGAAGCTAGCCAAAAACATTCAGTACTTC CASSLWSGKLAKNIQYF
TRBJ2-5 . TRBV9 once TGTGCCAGCAGCGTATTAGCCTCAGAGACCCAGTACTTC CASSVLASETQYF
TRBJ2-4 TRBD2 TRBV28 . TGTGCCAGCCTTCCCCAATTGGCGCGCGGGAGTGTTGCGGCCAAAAACATTCAGTACTTC CASLPQLARGSVAAKNIQYF
TRBJ2-7 . TRBV7-8 few TGTGCCAGCAGCTTAGCTTCGGGGGGCTCCGAGCAGTACTTC CASSLASGGSEQYF
TRBJ2-3 . TRBV12-1 once TGTGCCAGCCCCGGGGGCACTAGCGGGGGAGACACAGATACGCAGTATTTT CASPGGTSGGDTDTQYF
TRBJ2-6 . TRBV21-1 once TGTGCCAGCAGCAAAGATGAGAAGGACAACCACTCCTCTGGGGCCAACGTCCTGACTTTC CASSKDEKDNHSSGANVLTF
TRBJ2-1 TRBD1 TRBV18 . TGTGCCAGCTCACCCCCATACAGGGGACGTACCTACAATGAGCAGTTCTTC CASSPPYRGRTYNEQFF
TRBJ1-1 . TRBV6-5 . TGTGCCAGCAGTTGGACAGCTGAAGCTTTCTTT CASSWTAEAFF
TRBJ1-4 TRBD1 TRBV10-3 . TGTGCCATCAGTGAGCAGGGACAGTTTAATGAAAAACTGTTTTTT CAISEQGQFNEKLFF
TRBJ1-1 TRBD1 TRBV18 . TGTGCCAGCTCACGGGACAGGCTGAACACTGAAGCTTTCTTT CASSRDRLNTEAFF
TRBJ2-5 . TRBV3-1/TRBV3-2 . TGTGCCAGCAGTTTAACAGGCGCGGGTCCCCGGCGGGGCCAAGAGACCCAGTACTTC CASSLTGAGPRRGQETQYF
TRBJ1-1 . TRBV9 few TGTGCCAGCAGCGTAGGACAGGCCAGAAGTGAAGCTTTCTTT CASSVGQARSEAFF
TRBJ2-1 . TRBV5-6 . TGTGCCAGCAGCCCCTCGGGTTGGAATGAGCAGTTCTTC CASSPSGWNEQFF
TRBJ2-3 TRBD2 TRBV5-6 few TGTGCCAGCAGCTTAGGGACTAACCTATTCACAGATACGCAGTATTTT CASSLGTNLFTDTQYF
TRBJ2-7 TRBD1 TRBV27 . TGTGCCAGCAGTTTGCTTTGGACAGGGGCGTCCTACGAGCAGTACTTC CASSLLWTGASYEQYF
TRBJ2-7 TRBD2 TRBV7-9 . TGTGCCAGCAGCTTAGAGGACCCTAGCGGGGTGCCCTACGAGCAGTACTTC CASSLEDPSGVPYEQYF
TRBJ2-4 . TRBV4-1 . TGCGCCAGCAGCCAGCATGGGGCAGAAAACATTCAGTACTTC CASSQHGAENIQYF
TRBJ1-2 . TRBV15 . TGTGCCACCAGCAGAGTCGACAGCTATGGCTACACCTTC CATSRVDSYGYTF
TRBJ1-1 . TRBV9 . TGTGCCAGCAGCGTAGTTGCGTTCGGGAACACTGAAGCTTTCTTT CASSVVAFGNTEAFF
TRBJ1-1 TRBD1 TRBV6-2/TRBV6-3 . TGTGCCAGCAGTGGAACAGGGGGCTGGGCTGAAGCTTTCTTT CASSGTGGWAEAFF
TRBJ2-7 TRBD2 TRBV7-9 . TGTGCCAGCAGCCCACTAGCGACCCGTGTACACGAGCAGTACTTC CASSPLATRVHEQYF
TRBJ1-1 . TRBV5-1 few TGCGCCAGCAGCTCGGGGAACACTGAAGCTTTCTTT CASSSGNTEAFF
TRBJ1-5 TRBD1 TRBV6-5 . TGTGCCAGCAGGACGGGACAGGGAAGTTCTCAGCCCCAGCATTTT CASRTGQGSSQPQHF
TRBJ1-6 TRBD1 TRBV30 . TGTGCCGGCAAAGGACAGGTCATTAATTCACCCCTCCACTTT CAGKGQVINSPLHF
TRBJ2-5 . TRBV5-4 . TGTGCCAGCAGCCGGGACTCGGGCGGAGGGGAGACCCAGTACTTC CASSRDSGGGETQYF
TRBJ2-1 TRBD2 TRBV6-5 . TGTGCCAGCGCCGCGGGGGGGAACTCCTACAATGAGCAGTTCTTC CASAAGGNSYNEQFF
TRBJ1-1 TRBD1 TRBV5-1 few TGCGCCAGCAGCTTGGTACAGGGGTTTGAAGCTTTCTTT CASSLVQGFEAFF
TRBJ1-1 . TRBV7-3 few TGTGCCAGCAGCCCCCAGGTGAACACTGAAGCTTTCTTT CASSPQVNTEAFF
TRBJ2-2 . TRBV7-6 once TGTGCCAGCGTGCGACAAGCCGGGAACACCGGGGAGCTGTTTTTT CASVRQAGNTGELFF
TRBJ1-3 TRBD1 TRBV7-8 . TGTGCCAGCAGCCGAAACAGGGGAGACTCTGGAAACACCATATATTTT CASSRNRGDSGNTIYF
TRBJ2-1 . TRBV3-1/TRBV3-2 once TGTGCCAGCAGCCAAATGCGGGGCAATGAGCAGTTCTTC CASSQMRGNEQFF
TRBJ2-2 . TRBV7-2 . TGTGCCAGCAGCTTACTGGAGGGGCACGGGGAGCTGTTTTTT CASSLLEGHGELFF
TRBJ2-1 TRBD2 TRBV25-1 . TGTGCCAGCTCGGCAGCGGGGGTCTACAATGAGCAGTTCTTC CASSAAGVYNEQFF
TRBJ2-7 TRBD1 TRBV5-8 . TGTGCCAGCAGCTTGGTGGGGACAGGGCGCTACGAGCAGTACTTC CASSLVGTGRYEQYF
TRBJ2-2 . TRBV9 . TGTGCCAGCAGCGTGTTGGAGGGACCTACCGGGGAGCTGTTTTTT CASSVLEGPTGELFF
TRBJ1-1 . TRBV7-2 . TGTGCCAGCAGCCTATCGTCGGTTATGAACACTGAAGCTTTCTTT CASSLSSVMNTEAFF